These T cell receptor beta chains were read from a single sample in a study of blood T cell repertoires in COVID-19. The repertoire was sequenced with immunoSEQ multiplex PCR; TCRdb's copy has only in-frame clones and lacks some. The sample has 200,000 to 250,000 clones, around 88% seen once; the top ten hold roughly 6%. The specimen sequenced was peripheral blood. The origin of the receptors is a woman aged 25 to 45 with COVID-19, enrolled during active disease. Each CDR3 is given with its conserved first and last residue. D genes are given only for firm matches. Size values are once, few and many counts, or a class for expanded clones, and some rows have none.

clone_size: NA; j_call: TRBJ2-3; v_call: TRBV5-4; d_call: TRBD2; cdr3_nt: TGTGCCAGCAGCCTCAGACTAGCGGGAGTCACAGATACGCAGTATTTT; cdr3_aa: CASSLRLAGVTDTQYF
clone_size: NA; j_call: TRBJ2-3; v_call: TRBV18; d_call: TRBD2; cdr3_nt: TGTGCCAGCTCACCAGGCCTAGCGGGCACAGATACGCAGTATTTT; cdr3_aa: CASSPGLAGTDTQYF
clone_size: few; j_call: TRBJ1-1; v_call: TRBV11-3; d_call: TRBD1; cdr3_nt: TGTGCCAGCAGCTTAGGGACAGGGGTGACTGAAGCTTTCTTT; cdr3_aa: CASSLGTGVTEAFF
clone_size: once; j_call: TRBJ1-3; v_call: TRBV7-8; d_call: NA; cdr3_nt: TGTGCCAGCAGCTTGGGGGGGTACTCTGGAAACACCATATATTTT; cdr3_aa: CASSLGGYSGNTIYF
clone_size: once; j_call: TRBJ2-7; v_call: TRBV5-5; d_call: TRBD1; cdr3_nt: TGTGCCAGCAGCTTGGTAGGGACAGCTGCCTACGAGCAGTACTTC; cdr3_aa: CASSLVGTAAYEQYF
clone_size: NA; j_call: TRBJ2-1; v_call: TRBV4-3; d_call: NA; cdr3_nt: TGCGCCAGCAGCCAAGGATTGGGGCCCGGGGAGCAGTTCTTC; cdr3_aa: CASSQGLGPGEQFF
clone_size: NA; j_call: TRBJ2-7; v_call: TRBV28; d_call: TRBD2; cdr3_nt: TGTGCCAGCAGCCTCGGGACGGGGGGTATAGGGTACGAGCAGTACTTC; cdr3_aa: CASSLGTGGIGYEQYF
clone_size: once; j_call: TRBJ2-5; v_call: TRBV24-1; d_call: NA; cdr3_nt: TGTGCCACCAGTGATTTGTGGGGGGGCGAGACCCAGTACTTC; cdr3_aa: CATSDLWGGETQYF
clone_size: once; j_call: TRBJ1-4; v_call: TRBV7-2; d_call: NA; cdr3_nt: TGTGCCAGCAGCTTAATTGGGGCAGGGCCGGGAAAACTGTTTTTT; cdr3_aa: CASSLIGAGPGKLFF
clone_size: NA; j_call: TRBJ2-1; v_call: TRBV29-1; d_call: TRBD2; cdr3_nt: TGCAGCGTTGACCGCCGATTAGGGGGACTAGCGGGGGGGACTTCCAATGAGCAGTTCTTC; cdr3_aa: CSVDRRLGGLAGGTSNEQFF
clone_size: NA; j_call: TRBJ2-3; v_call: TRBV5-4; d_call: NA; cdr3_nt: TGTGCCAGCAGCAGGGGGTATCTGGGCATCACAGATACGCAGTATTTT; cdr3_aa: CASSRGYLGITDTQYF
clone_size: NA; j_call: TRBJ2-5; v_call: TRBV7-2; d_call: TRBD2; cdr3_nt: TGTGCCAGCAGCTTAGGGTCATTGGTAGCGGGAGTTGGAGAGACCCAGTACTTC; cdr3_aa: CASSLGSLVAGVGETQYF
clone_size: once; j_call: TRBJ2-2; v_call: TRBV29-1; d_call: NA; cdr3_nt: TGCAGCGTTGATTCCGCGAACACCGGGGAGCTGTTTTTT; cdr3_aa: CSVDSANTGELFF
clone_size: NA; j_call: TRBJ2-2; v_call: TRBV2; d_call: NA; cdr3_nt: TGTGCCAGCAGTGCTTGGCTAGCTGGGCCCACCGGGGAGCTGTTTTTT; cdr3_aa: CASSAWLAGPTGELFF
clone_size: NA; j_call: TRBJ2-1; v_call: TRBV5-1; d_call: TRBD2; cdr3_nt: TGCGCCAGCAGCTTACTAGCGGGGGGCTCCTACAATGAGCAGTTCTTC; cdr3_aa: CASSLLAGGSYNEQFF
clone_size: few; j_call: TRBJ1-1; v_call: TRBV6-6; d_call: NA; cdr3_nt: TGTGCCAGCAGTTACTATAGGACAAGGAACACTGAAGCTTTCTTT; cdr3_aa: CASSYYRTRNTEAFF
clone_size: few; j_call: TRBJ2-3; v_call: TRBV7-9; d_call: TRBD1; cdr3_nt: TGTGCCAGCAGCTTAGCGGGTGGGAGACAGGGGGCATCGTTT; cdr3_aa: CASSLAGGRQGASF
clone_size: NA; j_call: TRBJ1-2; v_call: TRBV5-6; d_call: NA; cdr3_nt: TGTGCCAGCAGCTCGGGGGAGGGGGATGGTGGCTACACCTTC; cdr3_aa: CASSSGEGDGGYTF
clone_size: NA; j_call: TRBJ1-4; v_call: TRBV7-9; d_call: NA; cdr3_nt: TGTGCCAGCAGCTTAAGCGGAAATGAAAAACTGTTTTTT; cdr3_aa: CASSLSGNEKLFF
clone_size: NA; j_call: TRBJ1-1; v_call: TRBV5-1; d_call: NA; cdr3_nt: TGCGCCAGCAGCCTCCAGGGCGGGAACACTGAAGCTTTCTTT; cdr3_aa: CASSLQGGNTEAFF
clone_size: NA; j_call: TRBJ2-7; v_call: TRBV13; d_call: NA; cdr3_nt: TGTGCCAGCAGCTCCGGCTACGAGCAGTACTTC; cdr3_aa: CASSSGYEQYF
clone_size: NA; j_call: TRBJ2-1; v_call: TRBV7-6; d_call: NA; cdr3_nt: TGTGCCAGCAGCTTAATCCCGGCGGCCTCCTACAATGAGCAGTTCTTC; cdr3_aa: CASSLIPAASYNEQFF
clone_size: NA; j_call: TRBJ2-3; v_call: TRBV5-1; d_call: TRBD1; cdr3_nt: TGCGCCAGCAGCGGGGACCGGGACAGGAGCGTCGGTACGCAGTATTTT; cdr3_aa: CASSGDRDRSVGTQYF
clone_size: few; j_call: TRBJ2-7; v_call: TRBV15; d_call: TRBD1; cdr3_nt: TGTGCCACCAGAGATGGTAGGGACAGGACCTACGAGCAGTACTTC; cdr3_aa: CATRDGRDRTYEQYF
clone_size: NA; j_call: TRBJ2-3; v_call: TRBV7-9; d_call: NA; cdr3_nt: TGTGCCAGCAGGTCGGAGACTAGCACAGATACGCAGTATTTT; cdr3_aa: CASRSETSTDTQYF
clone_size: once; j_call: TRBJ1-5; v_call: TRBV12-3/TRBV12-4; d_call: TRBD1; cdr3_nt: TGTGCCAGCGGGGACAGCCACGGATTCGCCCAGCATTTT; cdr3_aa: CASGDSHGFAQHF
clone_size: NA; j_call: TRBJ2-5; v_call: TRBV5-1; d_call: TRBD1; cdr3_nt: TGCGCCAGCAGCCGAAGGGACAGGGGAAAAGAGACCCAGTACTTC; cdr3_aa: CASSRRDRGKETQYF
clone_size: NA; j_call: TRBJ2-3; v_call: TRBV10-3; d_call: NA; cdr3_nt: TGTGCCATCAGGGCCACTGACAGCTACACAGATACGCAGTATTTT; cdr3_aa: CAIRATDSYTDTQYF
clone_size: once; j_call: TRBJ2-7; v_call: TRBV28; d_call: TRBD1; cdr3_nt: TGTGCCAGCAGTTTCACTAGGACAGGGGGCTACGAGCAGTACTTC; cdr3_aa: CASSFTRTGGYEQYF
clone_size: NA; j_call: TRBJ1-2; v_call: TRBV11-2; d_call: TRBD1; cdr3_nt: TGTGCCAGCAGCTTTTTTGGGACAGGGCTTACTTATGGCTACACCTTC; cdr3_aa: CASSFFGTGLTYGYTF
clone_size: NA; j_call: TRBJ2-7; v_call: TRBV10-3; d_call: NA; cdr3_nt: TGTGCCATCAGAGCCGGGACACAGCCCTACGAGCAGTACTTC; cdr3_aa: CAIRAGTQPYEQYF
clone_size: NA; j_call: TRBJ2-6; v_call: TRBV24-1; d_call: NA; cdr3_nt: TGTGCCACCAGTTCGGGGGCTGGGGCCAACGTCCTGACTTTC; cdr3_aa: CATSSGAGANVLTF
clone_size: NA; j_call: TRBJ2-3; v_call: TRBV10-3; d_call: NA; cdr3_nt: TGTGCCATCAGTGAGTCGGACACAACAGCGCAGTATTTT; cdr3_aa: CAISESDTTAQYF
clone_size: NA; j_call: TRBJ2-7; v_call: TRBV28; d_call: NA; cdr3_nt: TGTGCCAGCAGTTTACCCGGACAGTACGAGCAGTACTTC; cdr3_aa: CASSLPGQYEQYF
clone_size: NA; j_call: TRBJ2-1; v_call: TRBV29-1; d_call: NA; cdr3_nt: TGCAGCGTTGGAGGGGCTAGCGCGAGCTCCTACAATGAGCAGTTCTTC; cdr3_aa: CSVGGASASSYNEQFF
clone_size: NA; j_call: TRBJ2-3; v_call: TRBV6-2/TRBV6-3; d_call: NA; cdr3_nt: TGTGCCAGCAGTTACAGGTGGAAGCCAGGTACGCAGTATTTT; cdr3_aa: CASSYRWKPGTQYF
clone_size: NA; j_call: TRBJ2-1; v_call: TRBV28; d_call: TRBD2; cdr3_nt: TGTGCCAGCAGGGTGCTAGCGGGTGCTTTCAATGAGCAGTTCTTC; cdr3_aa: CASRVLAGAFNEQFF
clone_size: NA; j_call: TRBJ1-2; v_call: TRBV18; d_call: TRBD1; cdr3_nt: TGTGCCAGCTCACCCCCCTTGCGGGACAGGGGGAACTATGGCTACACCTTC; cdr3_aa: CASSPPLRDRGNYGYTF
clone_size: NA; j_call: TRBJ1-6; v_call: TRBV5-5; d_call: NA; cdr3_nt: TGTGCCAGCAGCTTAGGAGAGAGCTCCTATAATTCACCCCTCCACTTT; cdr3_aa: CASSLGESSYNSPLHF
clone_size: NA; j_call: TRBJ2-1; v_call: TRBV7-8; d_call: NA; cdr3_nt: TGTGCCAGCAGCACCTGGCGGGCGAACTACAATGAGCAGTTCTTC; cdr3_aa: CASSTWRANYNEQFF
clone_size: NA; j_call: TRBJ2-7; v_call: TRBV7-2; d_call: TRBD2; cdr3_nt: TGTGCCAGCAGCCTAAGGACTAGCGAAGACGAGCAGTACTTC; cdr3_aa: CASSLRTSEDEQYF
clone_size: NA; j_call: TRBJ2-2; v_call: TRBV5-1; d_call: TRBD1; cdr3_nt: TGCGCCAGCAGACCGGGACAGGGACTCGGGGAGCTGTTTTTT; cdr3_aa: CASRPGQGLGELFF
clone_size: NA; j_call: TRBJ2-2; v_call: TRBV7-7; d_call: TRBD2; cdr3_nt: TGTGCTAGCAGCTTTGGGGCCACTAGCGGTCCCGGGGAGCTGTTTTTT; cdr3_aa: CASSFGATSGPGELFF
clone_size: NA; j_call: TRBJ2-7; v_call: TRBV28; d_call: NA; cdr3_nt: TGTGCCAGCGGCACAGGGATGCGCTACGAGCAGTACTTC; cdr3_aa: CASGTGMRYEQYF
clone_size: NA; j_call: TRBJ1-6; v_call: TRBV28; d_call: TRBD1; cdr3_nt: TGTGCCAGCAGTTGGGACAGGGGCTATAATTCACCCCTCCACTTT; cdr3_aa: CASSWDRGYNSPLHF
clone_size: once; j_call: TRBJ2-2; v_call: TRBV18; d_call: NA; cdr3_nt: TGTGCCAGCTCACCCTCCCAGGCTAGGGGAAGCACCGGGGAGCTGTTTTTT; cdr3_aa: CASSPSQARGSTGELFF
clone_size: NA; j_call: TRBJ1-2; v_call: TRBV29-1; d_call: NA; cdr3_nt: TGCAGCGTTGAAGATCGGAGCCTCTATGGCTACACCTTC; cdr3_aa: CSVEDRSLYGYTF
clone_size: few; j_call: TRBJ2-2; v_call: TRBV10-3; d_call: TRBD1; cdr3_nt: TGTGCCATCAGTGCCTCTGCGCCGGGACAGGGGACCGGGGAGCTGTTTTTT; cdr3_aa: CAISASAPGQGTGELFF
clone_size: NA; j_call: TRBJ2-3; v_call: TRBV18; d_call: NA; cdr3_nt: TGTGCCAGCTCACCAGACCAAGCGGGAGATACGCAGTATTTT; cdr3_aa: CASSPDQAGDTQYF
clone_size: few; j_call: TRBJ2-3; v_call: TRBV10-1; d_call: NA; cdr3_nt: TGCGCCAGCAGTGAGTCGATAGAAGCAGATACGCAGTATTTT; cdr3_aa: CASSESIEADTQYF
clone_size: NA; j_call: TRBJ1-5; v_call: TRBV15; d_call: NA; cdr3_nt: TGTGCCACCAGCAGATATAGCAATCAGCCCCAGCATTTT; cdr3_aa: CATSRYSNQPQHF
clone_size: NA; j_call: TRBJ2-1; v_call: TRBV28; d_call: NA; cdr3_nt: TGTGCCAGCAGTTTATTGGGAGGTGAGCAGTTCTTC; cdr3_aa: CASSLLGGEQFF
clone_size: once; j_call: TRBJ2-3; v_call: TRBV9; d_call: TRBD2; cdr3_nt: TGTGCCAGCAGTCCAAACCCAGCGGGGGGCCACACAGATACGCAGTATTTT; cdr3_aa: CASSPNPAGGHTDTQYF
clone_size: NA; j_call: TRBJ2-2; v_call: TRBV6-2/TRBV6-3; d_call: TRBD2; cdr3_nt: TGTGCCAGCAGTTTACTAGCGGGAGGTAGGAGAACCGGGGAGCTGTTTTTT; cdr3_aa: CASSLLAGGRRTGELFF
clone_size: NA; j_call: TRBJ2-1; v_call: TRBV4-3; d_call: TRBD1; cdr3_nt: TGCGCCAGCAGCCACCTATCAGGGGGTATTATATACAATGAGCAGTTCTTC; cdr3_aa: CASSHLSGGIIYNEQFF
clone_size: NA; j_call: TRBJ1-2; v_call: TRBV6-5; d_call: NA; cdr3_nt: TGTGCCAGCAGTCTTGATCGGAGGGGCTACACCTTC; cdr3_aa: CASSLDRRGYTF
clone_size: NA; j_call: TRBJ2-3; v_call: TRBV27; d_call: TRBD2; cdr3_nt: TGTGCCAGCAGTTACCTTTGGGGGGGGACAGATACGCAGTATTTT; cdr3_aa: CASSYLWGGTDTQYF
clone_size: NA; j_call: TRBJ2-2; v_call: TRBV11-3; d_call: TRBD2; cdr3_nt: TGTGCCAGCAGCTCTCGTATGAGCGGGAGAACCGGGGAGCTGTTTTTT; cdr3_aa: CASSSRMSGRTGELFF
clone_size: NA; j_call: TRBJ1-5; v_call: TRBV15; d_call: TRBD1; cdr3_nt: TGTGCCACCAGCAGATCATGGACAGGGGTAAGCAATCAGCCCCAGCATTTT; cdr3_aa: CATSRSWTGVSNQPQHF
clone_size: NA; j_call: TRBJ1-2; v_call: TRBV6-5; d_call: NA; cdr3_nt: TGTGCCAGCAGGAAAACGGGGGGTAACTATGGCTACACCTTC; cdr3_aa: CASRKTGGNYGYTF